This T cell receptor beta chain is from a study of OX40 agonist ivuxolimab in advanced cancers. Study-level background: A mean age of approximately 60 years, range about 23 to 80, was recorded, and 82.7% were male.

Overall study findings and caveats: Low normalized clonal expansion also occurred in some nonresponding patients.

About this clone: Its target is unknown.

J gave up 4 bases and V 5 bases, and 6 bases lay outside the gene matches. From germline, CDR1 is MNHEY and CDR2 SMNVEV (reference sequence). This CDR3 spans 15 amino acids. Assay: immunoSEQ multiplex PCR; the TCRdb copy retains only in-frame clones and omits some. The repertoire holds 20,000 to 25,000 clones, with around 85% as singletons. The receptor was derived from an adult with an advanced solid tumor such as melanoma, head and neck, liver or kidney cancer. The genes are TRBV27 and TRBJ1-2; 11 bases match TRBD1. Sequences were derived from CD4+ or CD8+ T cells sorted from blood, sampled in a trial of the OX40 agonist ivuxolimab. The CDR3 here is CASSTRDRGAYGYTF. The CDR3 DNA reads as TGTGCCAGCAGTACCCGGGACAGGGGGGCCTATGGCTACACCTTC.